Below are 28 T cell receptor beta chains sequenced from a single sample in a study of cytomegalovirus exposure and HLA in healthy donors. Here immunoSEQ multiplex PCR was the method, and the copy in TCRdb shows in-frame clones only, minus some. The table includes about 200,000 clones, more than 65% detected once. The specimen was PBMCs. The receptors originated from a woman in her 30s in good health and CMV-seropositive.

The gene calls are TRBV11-2 and TRBJ1-2; the match to TRBD1 covers 7 bases. Unmatched junction bases numbered 3, after V lost 1 base and J lost 1 base. CDR3 length: 15 residues. Germline CDR1 is SGHAT and CDR2 is FQNNGV. CDR3 residues: CASSLGQGFNYGYTF. DNA for the CDR3: TGTGCCAGCAGCTTAGGACAGGGATTTAACTATGGCTACACCTTC.

This clone was observed a handful of times. The J gene is TRBJ1-2, the V gene TRBV2; D might be TRBD1 (6 bases). The CDR3 consists of 14 residues. The V gene's germline CDR1 is SNHLY and CDR2 FYNNEI. V shed 0 bases and J shed 4 bases, with 9 bases lying between them. The CDR3 DNA reads as TGTGCCAGCAGTGAAGCGAGCAGGGGCTATGGCTACACCTTC. Its translation: CASSEASRGYGYTF.

This rearrangement joins TRBV19 to TRBJ1-1; TRBD1 is a possible D gene (6 bases). Germline-derived CDR1 and CDR2 are LNHDA and SQIVND (reference sequence). V was cut by 5 bases and J by 3 bases, with 16 bases left in between. This CDR3 has 15 amino acids. The CDR3 protein is CASSQLRGFDTEAFF. Here the CDR3 DNA reads TGTGCCAGTAGTCAACTCAGGGGATTCGACACTGAAGCTTTCTTT.

The chain uses TRBV11-2 and TRBJ2-7; 7 bases are a match to TRBD1. The germline gives CDR1 SGHAT, CDR2 FQNNGV. The CDR3 totals 14 residues. V shed 3 bases and J 2 bases; nucleotides not matched to a gene: 4. CDR3 in DNA: TGTGCCAGCAGCTTGTGGGACAGACCCTACGAGCAGTACTTC. Translation: CASSLWDRPYEQYF.

In nucleotides, the CDR3 is TGTGCCAGCAGCTTGGGGACTAGCGGGAGGTTGAGGGTGTATTTT. It specifies CASSLGTSGRLRVYF. This rearrangement joins TRBV5-6 to TRBJ2-3; 14 nucleotides agree with TRBD2. This CDR3 has 15 residues. V was pared by 0 bases and J by 14 bases, with 8 bases of the junction left unmatched. The V gene's germline CDR1 is SGHDT and CDR2 YYEEEE. The whole variable domain, filled in from reference TRBV5-6 and TRBJ2-3, reads DAGVTQSPTHLIKTRGQQVTLRCSPKSGHDTVSWYQQALGQGPQFIFQYYEEEERQRGNFPDRFSGHQFPNYSSELNVNALLLGDSALYLCASSLGTSGRLRVYFGPGTRLTVL.

This chain joins TRBV28 and TRBJ2-5; D is possibly TRBD2 (7 bases). The germline gives CDR1 MDHEN, CDR2 SYDVKM. The V end was cut by 6 bases, the J end by 7 bases, with 15 bases between. There are 13 residues in the CDR3. The CDR3 DNA reads TGTGCCAGCAGAGGGGGGGAGAGGGTGACCCAGTACTTC. It yields the protein CASRGGERVTQYF.

Notes on this clone: A junction end diverges from the germline sequence, so it may reflect a read error. The chain joins TRBV6-1 to TRBJ2-1, with D perhaps matching TRBD1 (5 bases). The CDR3 has 13 residues. The germline V gene has CDR1 MNHNS and CDR2 SASEGT. In DNA, the CDR3 is TGCGCCGAAGGGGATTCCTCCTACAATGAGCAGTTCTTC. Its protein product is CAEGDSSYNEQFF.

The CDR3 spells CASSPASGRPNEQFF. For the CDR3, the DNA is TGTGCCAGCAGCCCGGCTAGCGGGAGACCCAATGAGCAGTTCTTC. The gene calls are TRBV11-2 and TRBJ2-1, with 10 bases that match TRBD2. CDR3 length: 15 residues. The V gene's germline CDR1 is SGHAT and CDR2 FQNNGV. Losses at the gene ends were 5 bases for V and 6 bases for J; bases not matched to a gene: 7.

The chain couples TRBV27 to TRBJ1-1; 10 bases are a match to TRBD1. The germline CDR1 and CDR2 sequences are MNHEY and SMNVEV (reference sequence). J gave up 4 bases and V 5 bases, and 4 bases lay outside the gene matches. The CDR3 is made up of 14 amino acids. CDR3 in amino acids: CASSDRTGGTEAFF. In nucleotides, the CDR3 is TGTGCCAGCAGTGACCGGACAGGGGGCACTGAAGCTTTCTTT.

The V and J genes are TRBV13 and TRBJ2-7, with 7 bases identical to TRBD1. With 5 bases clipped from V and 3 bases from J, the junction kept 10 bases outside the gene matches. This CDR3 is built from 15 residues. Per germline, CDR1 PRHDT and CDR2 FYEKMQ (reference sequence). CDR3 nucleotides: TGTGCCAGCAGCCAGATAACGGGACAGTTCTACGAGCAGTACTTC. This codes for CASSQITGQFYEQYF. The entire variable domain, with the rest obtained from reference TRBV13 and TRBJ2-7, is as follows: AAGVIQSPRHLIKEKRETATLKCYPIPRHDTVYWYQQGPGQDPQFLISFYEKMQSDKGSIPDRFSAQQFSDYHSELNMSSLELGDSALYFCASSQITGQFYEQYFGPGTRLTVT.

The V gene is TRBV27, the J gene TRBJ2-4; 10 bases line up with TRBD2. The germline gives CDR1 MNHEY, CDR2 SMNVEV (reference sequence). This CDR3 is 15 amino acids long. The ends lost 10 bases at V and 3 bases at J; junction bases unmatched: 9. The CDR3 sequence is CATSAEREGKNIQYF. Here the CDR3 DNA reads TGTGCCACCTCAGCGGAGCGGGAGGGCAAAAACATTCAGTACTTC.

On this clone: Other nucleotide sequences in the sample specify the same CDR3. This chain connects TRBV7-2 to TRBJ2-7; 10 bases map to TRBD2. CDR3 size: 15 residues. In germline, CDR1 is SGHTA, CDR2 FQGNSA. V was clipped by 5 bases and J by 0 bases; unmatched bases: 4. CDR3 sequence (DNA): TGTGCCAGCAGCCTCCGACTAGCGGGCTCCTACGAGCAGTACTTC. This sequence encodes CASSLRLAGSYEQYF.

This clone was observed many times. Here the CDR3 reads CASSQRATNEKLFF. CDR3 nucleotides: TGTGCCAGCAGCCAAAGAGCAACTAATGAAAAACTGTTTTTT. The V call is TRBV11-2, the J call TRBJ1-4; D not certain. V lost 5 bases, J lost 0 bases, and 7 bases lay in between. The CDR3 is 14 residues long. Germline lookup yields CDR1 SGHAT and CDR2 FQNNGV.

This chain links TRBV7-2 with TRBJ2-3, with 7 bases fitting TRBD1. Trimming removed 5 bases from V and 1 base from J; junction bases left unmatched: 3. The length of the CDR3 is 14 residues. The germline CDR1 and CDR2 sequences are SGHTA and FQGNSA. The chain's CDR3 is CASSTTGGTDTQYF. CDR3 in DNA: TGTGCCAGCAGCACCACAGGGGGCACAGATACGCAGTATTTT.

The V gene is TRBV7-8, the J gene TRBJ2-3, with D perhaps matching TRBD2 (5 bases). Trimming cost V 5 bases and J 3 bases, with 15 bases left between them. Germline CDR1 is SGHVS and CDR2 is FQNEAQ. This CDR3 contains 15 residues. CDR3 protein: CASSPTEGRTDTQYF. DNA of the CDR3: TGTGCCAGCAGCCCTACAGAGGGTCGTACAGATACGCAGTATTTT.

The chain carries TRBV30 and TRBJ2-5, with TRBD1 identical over 9 bases. Germline-derived CDR1 and CDR2 are GTSNPN and SVGIG (reference sequence). CDR3 length: 15 residues. With 4 bases clipped from V and 4 bases from J, the junction kept 10 bases outside the gene matches. The CDR3 loop reads CAWIKFDRGSETQYF. CDR3 nucleotide sequence: TGTGCCTGGATTAAGTTCGACAGGGGGTCAGAGACCCAGTACTTC.

V and J are TRBV28 and TRBJ2-7, with 14 nucleotides matching TRBD2. Germline V CDR1 and CDR2: MDHEN, SYDVKM. After removal of 6 bases from V and 8 bases from J, the junction contained 6 bases not matched to a gene. CDR3 length: 14 amino acids. Here the CDR3 DNA reads TGTGCCAGCAGGGGGACTAGCGGGAGCTTTCAGCAGTACTTC. Amino acid sequence: CASRGTSGSFQQYF.

V gene TRBV18 combines with J gene TRBJ2-1; D may be TRBD1 (5 bases). Germline loops: CDR1 KGHSH, CDR2 LQKENI. Trimming took off 3 bases at V and 5 bases at J, with 11 bases between the two ends. CDR3 length: 14 amino acids. The CDR3 region has the DNA TGTGCCAGCTCACCCGGCCAGGGCCACAATGAGCAGTTCTTC. Translated: CASSPGQGHNEQFF. Together with reference TRBV18 and TRBJ2-1, the CDR3 gives the full variable domain: NAGVMQNPRHLVRRRGQEARLRCSPMKGHSHVYWYRQLPEEGLKFMVYLQKENIIDESGMPKERFSAEFPKEGPSILRIQQVVRGDSAAYFCASSPGQGHNEQFFGPGTRLTVL.

The chain employs TRBV21-1 and TRBJ2-1; the table's D call of TRBD2 was not tested on the DNA. TRBV21-1 represents a pseudogene. The CDR3 extends over 17 amino acids. CDR3 coding DNA: TGTGCCAGCAGCAAAGTTACGGAGCGGGTAACCTACAATGAGCAGTTCTTC. Translated: CASSKVTERVTYNEQFF.

The V call is TRBV7-9, the J call TRBJ1-2; weak D call: TRBD1 (5 bases). The ends were cut back, 1 base at V and 7 bases at J, with 7 bases in the middle. There are 12 residues in the CDR3. CDR1 SEHNR and CDR2 FQNEAQ come from the germline V gene (reference sequence). DNA for the CDR3: TGTGCCAGCAGCTTAGTGGGGCGTGGCTACACCTTC. The encoded protein is CASSLVGRGYTF.

The chain has TRBV6-5 and TRBJ1-1; D gene unclear. Germline V gene data show CDR1 as MNHEY and CDR2 as SVGAGI. This CDR3 has 14 amino acids. V shed 3 bases and J shed 1 base, with 9 bases lying between them. CDR3 loop: CASSYAGKNTEAFF. The CDR3, as DNA: TGTGCCAGCAGTTATGCGGGTAAGAACACTGAAGCTTTCTTT.

J is TRBJ2-3 and V is TRBV6-1; TRBD2 matches 8 bases. Per germline, CDR1 MNHNS and CDR2 SASEGT. The V segment lost 2 bases and the J segment 2 bases; nucleotides outside the gene matches: 6. The CDR3 contains 16 residues. The DNA for the CDR3 is TGTGCCAGCAGTGAAATAAGCGGGAGTACCACAGATACGCAGTATTTT. This codes for CASSEISGSTTDTQYF.

V is TRBV28 and J is TRBJ1-1; D is possibly TRBD1 (5 bases). CDR1 is MDHEN and CDR2 is SYDVKM in the germline V gene. This CDR3 has 11 amino acids. V lost 8 bases and J 6 bases, leaving 10 bases between the germline ends. CDR3 nucleotide sequence: TGTGCCAGCGCCTTAGGGGCTGAAGCTTTCTTT. It codes for CASALGAEAFF. Combining the CDR3 with reference TRBV28 and TRBJ1-1 gives the whole variable domain DVKVTQSSRYLVKRTGEKVFLECVQDMDHENMFWYRQDPGLGLRLIYFSYDVKMKEKGDIPEGYSVSREKKERFSLILESASTNQTSMYLCASALGAEAFFGQGTRLTVV.

The chain links TRBV28 to TRBJ1-2, with TRBD1 matching over 7 bases. The V gene's germline CDR1 is MDHEN and CDR2 SYDVKM. This CDR3 is 19 amino acids long. The J segment lost 2 bases and the V segment lost 5 bases, leaving 20 bases of the junction unmatched. The chain's CDR3 is CASSNVGGAENWVNYGYTF. The CDR3 DNA follows: TGTGCCAGCAGTAATGTAGGGGGCGCCGAGAATTGGGTCAACTATGGCTACACCTTC.

This chain connects TRBV29-1 to TRBJ1-5, with TRBD1 identical over 8 bases. This CDR3 comprises 15 residues. V lost 8 bases, J lost 3 bases, and 12 bases stayed unmatched. From germline, CDR1 is SQVTM and CDR2 ANQGSEA. The DNA of the CDR3 is TGCAGCCCTCAGGGGGCCAAGAGTTACAATCAGCCCCAGCATTTT. This translates into CSPQGAKSYNQPQHF.

The chain is built from TRBV25-1 and TRBJ1-1; 9 bases are shared with TRBD1. The CDR3 has 15 amino acids. V shed 1 base and J 1 base; nucleotides not matched to a gene: 1. CDR1 is MGHDK and CDR2 is SYGVNS in the germline V gene. CDR3 nucleotides: TGTGCCAGCAGTGAATGGGACAGGGAGAACACTGAAGCTTTCTTT. Its protein product is CASSEWDRENTEAFF.

V is TRBV7-2 and J is TRBJ2-1, with 8 nucleotides matching TRBD2. V lost 3 bases and J lost 15; bases outside the gene matches: 13. The CDR3 spans 14 residues. Germline V gene data show CDR1 as SGHTA and CDR2 as FQGNSA. DNA for the CDR3: TGTGCCAGCAGCTTGAAAACGGGACTAGGGTTTGCGTTCTTC. Its translation is CASSLKTGLGFAFF.

This clone has a single count. Different DNA sequences within this sample yield the same CDR3. J is TRBJ1-4 and V is TRBV2, with TRBD1 matching over 8 bases. CDR1 SNHLY and CDR2 FYNNEI come from the germline V gene. V dropped 2 bases and J dropped 6; count of bases not matched to a gene: 2. CDR3 length: 14 amino acids. CDR3 protein: CASSERQGYEKLFF. Written as DNA, the CDR3 is TGTGCCAGCAGTGAAAGACAGGGGTATGAAAAACTGTTTTTT. Combining the CDR3 with reference TRBV2 and TRBJ1-4 gives the whole variable domain EPEVTQTPSHQVTQMGQEVILRCVPISNHLYFYWYRQILGQKVEFLVSFYNNEISEKSEIFDDQFSVERPDGSNFTLKIRSTKLEDSAMYFCASSERQGYEKLFFGSGTQLSVL.